This T cell receptor (beta chain) was retrieved from a study of response to subunit inactivated influenza vaccine. Study-level findings and limits: Few additional T cells are recruited per seasonal influenza vaccination, authors suggested.

There are a few counts of this clonotype. Its antigen is unknown. TCRdb re-analysed the RT-PCR reads in MiXCR, keeping a single row per CDR3 protein. The sample contains about 620,000 distinct CDR3 sequences, 10% to 15% of which appear only once. Germline V gene data show CDR1 as LGHDT and CDR2 as YNNKEL (reference sequence). This CDR3 has 14 amino acids. With 1 base clipped from V and 3 bases from J, the junction kept 3 bases outside the gene matches. The sequencing used PBMCs from blood, collected on the day of vaccination. The TCR comes from a man aged 45 to 65 who received an inactivated influenza vaccine. The chain recombines TRBV3-1 with TRBJ2-7; 7 nucleotides align to TRBD1. Here the CDR3 DNA reads TGTGCCAGCAGCCAAGGTGACAGGGACTACGAGCAGTACTTC. Residues: CASSQGDRDYEQYF.